Each of the 3 T cell receptor beta chains below was sequenced from the same sample in a study of molecular identifiers for immune sequencing clone quantification. TCRdb itself ran the PCR reads through MiXCR, one entry per CDR3 protein. Among more than 550,000 distinct CDR3 sequences listed, around 25% were seen once. The sequencing sample was made of naive CD8+ T cells from blood, with Jurkat cell RNA spiked in. The subset was: FACS-sorted CD8+CD4-CCR7+CD45RA+ naive T cells. The receptor source for this set is a human donor in good health. Some libraries in this study had Jurkat cell RNA spiked in.

At least ten counts were recorded for this clonotype. The rearrangement uses TRBV4-3 and TRBJ2-4; unclear D gene. V lost 3 bases and J 8 bases, leaving 5 bases between the germline ends. The CDR3 covers 11 residues. Germline CDR1 is LGHNA and CDR2 is YSLEER. The CDR3 coding sequence is TGCGCCAGCAGCCATGGTCACATTCAGTACTTC. Encoded protein: CASSHGHIQYF.

This chain uses TRBV6-5 with TRBJ2-1, with D possibly TRBD2 on 5 matching bases. This CDR3 comprises 15 residues. CDR1 MNHEY and CDR2 SVGAGI come from the germline V gene. The V end lost 6 bases, the J end lost 7 bases, and 19 bases lay between the germline ends. The CDR3 bases are TGTGCCAGCAGGCCTCAAGCGGACCCTGGGAATGAGCAGTTCTTC. It translates to CASRPQADPGNEQFF.

This clonotype was counted ten times or more. The CDR3, as DNA: TGTGCCAGCAGTTTGGGGCGACAGAGTACCTACGAGCAGTACTTC. Protein: CASSLGRQSTYEQYF. This chain links TRBV12-3 or TRBV12-4 with TRBJ2-7; weak D call: TRBD1 (5 bases). The CDR3 length is 15 residues. V shed 3 bases and J shed 2 bases, with 14 bases lying between them.